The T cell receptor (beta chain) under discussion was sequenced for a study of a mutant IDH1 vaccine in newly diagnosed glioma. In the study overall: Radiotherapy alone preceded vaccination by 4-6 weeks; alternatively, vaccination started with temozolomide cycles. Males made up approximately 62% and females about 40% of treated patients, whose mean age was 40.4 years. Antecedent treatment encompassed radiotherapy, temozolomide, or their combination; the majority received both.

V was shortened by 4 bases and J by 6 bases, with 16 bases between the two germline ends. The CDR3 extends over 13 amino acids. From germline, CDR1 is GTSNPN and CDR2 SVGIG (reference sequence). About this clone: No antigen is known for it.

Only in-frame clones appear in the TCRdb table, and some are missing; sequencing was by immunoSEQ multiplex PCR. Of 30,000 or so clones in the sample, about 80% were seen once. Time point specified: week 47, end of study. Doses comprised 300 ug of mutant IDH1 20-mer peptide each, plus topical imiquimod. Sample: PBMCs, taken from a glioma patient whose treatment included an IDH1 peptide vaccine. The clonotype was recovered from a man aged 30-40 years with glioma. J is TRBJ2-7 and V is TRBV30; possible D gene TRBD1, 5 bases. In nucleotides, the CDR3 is TGTGCCTGGACTATCTCAGGGTTGCGCGAGCAGTACTTC. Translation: CAWTISGLREQYF.